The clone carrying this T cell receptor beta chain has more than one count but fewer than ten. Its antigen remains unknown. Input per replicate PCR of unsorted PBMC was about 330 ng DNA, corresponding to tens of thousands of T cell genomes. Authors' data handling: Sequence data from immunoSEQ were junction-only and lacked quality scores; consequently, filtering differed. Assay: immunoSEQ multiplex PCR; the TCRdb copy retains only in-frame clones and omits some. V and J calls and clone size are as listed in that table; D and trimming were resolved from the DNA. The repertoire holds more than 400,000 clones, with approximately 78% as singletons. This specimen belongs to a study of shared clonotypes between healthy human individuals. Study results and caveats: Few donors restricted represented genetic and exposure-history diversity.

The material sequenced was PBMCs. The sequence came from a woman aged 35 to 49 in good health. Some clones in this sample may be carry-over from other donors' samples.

CDR3 sequence (DNA): TGTGCCTGGACCAGGGAATGGACTGAAGCTTTCTTT. The encoded protein is CAWTREWTEAFF. This sequence joins TRBV30 and TRBJ1-1, with D possibly matching TRBD1 (5 bases). The germline gives CDR1 GTSNPN, CDR2 SVGIG (reference sequence). V was cut by 4 bases and J by 5 bases, with 11 bases left in between. The CDR3 totals 12 residues.